The 7 T cell receptor beta chains presented below share a single source sample, sequenced in a study of OX40 agonist ivuxolimab in advanced cancers. Data came from immunoSEQ multiplex PCR; TCRdb stores just in-frame clones and leaves some out. Of roughly 93,000 clones in the sample, about 91% were seen once. Sequenced here: CD4+ or CD8+ T cells sorted from blood, sampled in a trial of the OX40 agonist ivuxolimab. The receptors shown here come from an adult with an advanced solid tumor such as melanoma, head and neck, liver or kidney cancer.

The rearrangement joins TRBV5-1 to TRBJ2-3; D might be TRBD2 (5 bases). CDR3 length: 14 amino acids. V was clipped by 0 bases and J by 4 bases, with 9 bases between them. Germline values: CDR1 SGHRS, CDR2 YFSETQ. CDR3 nucleotide sequence: TGCGCCAGCAGCTTGGTAACTAGTGCAGATACGCAGTATTTT. Protein sequence: CASSLVTSADTQYF.

V usage is TRBV18 and J usage is TRBJ2-7; weak D call: TRBD1 (6 bases). The germline V gene has CDR1 KGHSH and CDR2 LQKENI. This CDR3 contains 12 residues. V lost 5 bases, J lost 8 bases, and 13 bases lay in between. Here the CDR3 DNA reads TGTGCCAGCTCAGAAAGGACAGAGAAGCAGTACTTC. Translation gives CASSERTEKQYF. The variable domain in full, with the rest retrieved from reference TRBV18 and TRBJ2-7, is NAGVMQNPRHLVRRRGQEARLRCSPMKGHSHVYWYRQLPEEGLKFMVYLQKENIIDESGMPKERFSAEFPKEGPSILRIQQVVRGDSAAYFCASSERTEKQYFGPGTRLTVT.

The chain links TRBV10-1 to TRBJ1-2, with 10 bases that match TRBD1. Losses at the gene ends were 10 bases for V and 2 bases for J; bases not matched to a gene: 4. This CDR3 comprises 13 residues. Germline assignment: CDR1 WNHNN and CDR2 SYGVQD (reference sequence). The CDR3 here is CATQGQGNYGYTF. In nucleotides, the CDR3 is TGCGCCACCCAGGGACAGGGGAACTATGGCTACACCTTC.

CDR3 residues: CASSIRVTGVLSALHF. As DNA, the CDR3 is TGTGCCAGTAGTATACGGGTGACAGGGGTTCTCTCTGCCCTCCACTTT. V gene TRBV19 combines with J gene TRBJ1-6; TRBD1 aligns across 8 bases. V lost 2 bases to trimming and J lost 14 bases; unmatched junction nucleotides: 14. CDR1 and CDR2 from the germline V gene are LNHDA and SQIVND (reference sequence). The CDR3 loop spans 16 amino acids.

This chain uses TRBV13 with TRBJ2-3; D gene unclear. This CDR3 is 13 amino acids long. Germline V gene data show CDR1 as PRHDT and CDR2 as FYEKMQ (reference sequence). V shed 3 bases and J shed 4 bases, with 8 bases lying between them. The CDR3 loop reads CASSFTQADTQYF. The CDR3 coding sequence is TGTGCCAGCAGCTTTACGCAGGCAGATACGCAGTATTTT.

The chain links TRBV7-9 to TRBJ1-2; unclear D gene. The V and J ends lost 1 base and 5 bases respectively, with 14 bases between them. The CDR3 extends over 15 amino acids. Germline V gives CDR1 SEHNR, CDR2 FQNEAQ (reference sequence). CDR3 in amino acids: CASSLEGGPPYGYTF. Written as DNA, the CDR3 is TGTGCCAGCAGCTTAGAGGGCGGACCCCCTTATGGCTACACCTTC.

This clone was counted only a few times. This chain connects TRBV7-3 to TRBJ2-2; D gene uncertain. With 1 base removed from V and 5 bases from J, the gap between germline ends came to 5 bases. This CDR3 contains 13 residues. Per germline, CDR1 SGHTA and CDR2 FQGTGA. The CDR3 DNA reads as TGTGCCAGCAGCTTAAAAGCAACCGGGGAGCTGTTTTTT. Residues: CASSLKATGELFF.